This T cell receptor beta chain was recorded in a study of cytomegalovirus exposure and HLA in healthy donors. Study results and caveats: In vitro, three CMV-associated chains proved specific for CMV antigens.

The ends were cut back, 5 bases at V and 2 bases at J, with 19 bases in the middle. CDR1 is MNHEY, CDR2 SMNVEV, per germline (reference sequence). This CDR3 spans 17 amino acids. In regard to this clone: What it binds is not known.

The PCR contained 60 Vbeta and 13 Jbeta primers. Produced via immunoSEQ multiplex PCR; TCRdb's table is partial and in-frame only. The table lists some 97,000 clones, around 75% of them singletons. The J gene is TRBJ1-5, the V gene TRBV27; perhaps TRBD1 as D (5 bases). The clonotype comes from a male donor in good health and CMV-seropositive. What was sequenced was PBMCs. CDR3 loop: CASSAGSGRYGNQPQHF. CDR3 DNA sequence: TGTGCCAGCAGTGCAGGGTCTGGTAGATATGGCAATCAGCCCCAGCATTTT.